This TCR beta chain was observed in a study of blood T cell dynamics during melanoma immunotherapy. The study, taken as a whole, reports: Whether repertoire-driving clones were melanoma-specific could not be determined.

Concerning this clone itself: Its target is unknown.

DNA loading was fixed at about 360 ng for all bulk PBMC samples. Sequencing used immunoSEQ multiplex PCR; TCRdb keeps in-frame clones, though not all of them. This table has some 25,000 clones, around 88% appearing once. The time point denotes: pre-treatment baseline. Sampling occurred pretreatment (T0) and at week 3 (W3), after cycle one of checkpoint blockade. Germline CDR1 reads MGHRA; CDR2 reads YSYEKL. The CDR3 length is 15 residues. Trimming took 5 bases from V and 1 from J, leaving 13 bases between them. The chain is built from TRBV4-1 and TRBJ2-3; D not certain. The source is a human donor with melanoma. Source: blood, taken from a patient treated with checkpoint blockade. The CDR3 coding sequence is TGCGCCAGCAGCGATCCGGTCAGCGGCACAGATACGCAGTATTTT. This gives the protein CASSDPVSGTDTQYF.